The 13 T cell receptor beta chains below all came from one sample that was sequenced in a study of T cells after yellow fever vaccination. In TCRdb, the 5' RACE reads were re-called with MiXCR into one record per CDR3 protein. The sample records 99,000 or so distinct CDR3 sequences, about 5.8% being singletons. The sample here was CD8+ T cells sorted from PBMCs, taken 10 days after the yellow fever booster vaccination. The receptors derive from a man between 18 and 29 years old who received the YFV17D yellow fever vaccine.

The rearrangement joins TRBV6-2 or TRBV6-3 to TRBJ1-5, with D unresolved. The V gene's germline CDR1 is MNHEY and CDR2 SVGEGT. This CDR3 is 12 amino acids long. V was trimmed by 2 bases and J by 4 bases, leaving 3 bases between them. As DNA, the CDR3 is TGTGCCAGCAGTTACGGGAATCAGCCCCAGCATTTT. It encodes CASSYGNQPQHF.

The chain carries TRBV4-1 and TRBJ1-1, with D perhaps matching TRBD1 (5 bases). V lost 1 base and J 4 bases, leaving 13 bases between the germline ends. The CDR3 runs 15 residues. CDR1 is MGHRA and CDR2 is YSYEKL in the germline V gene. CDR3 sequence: CASSQGPGIFTEAFF. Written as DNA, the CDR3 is TGCGCCAGCAGCCAAGGACCAGGGATTTTCACTGAAGCTTTCTTT.

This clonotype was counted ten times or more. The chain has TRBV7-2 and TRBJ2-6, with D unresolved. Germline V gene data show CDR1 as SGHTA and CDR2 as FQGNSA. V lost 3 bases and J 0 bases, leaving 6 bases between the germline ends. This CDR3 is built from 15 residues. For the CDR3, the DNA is TGTGCCAGCAGCTTTTATACCTCTGGGGCCAACGTCCTGACTTTC. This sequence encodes CASSFYTSGANVLTF. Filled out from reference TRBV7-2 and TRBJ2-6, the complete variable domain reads GAGVSQSPSNKVTEKGKDVELRCDPISGHTALYWYRQSLGQGLEFLIYFQGNSAPDKSGLPSDRFSAERTGGSVSTLTIQRTQQEDSAVYLCASSFYTSGANVLTFGAGSRLTVL.

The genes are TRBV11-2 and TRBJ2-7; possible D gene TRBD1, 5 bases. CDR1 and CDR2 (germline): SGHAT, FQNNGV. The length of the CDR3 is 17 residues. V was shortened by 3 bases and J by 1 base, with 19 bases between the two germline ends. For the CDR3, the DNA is TGTGCCAGCAGCTTCGTTGTGTGGCAGGCAGGGTCCTACGAGCAGTACTTC. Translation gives CASSFVVWQAGSYEQYF.

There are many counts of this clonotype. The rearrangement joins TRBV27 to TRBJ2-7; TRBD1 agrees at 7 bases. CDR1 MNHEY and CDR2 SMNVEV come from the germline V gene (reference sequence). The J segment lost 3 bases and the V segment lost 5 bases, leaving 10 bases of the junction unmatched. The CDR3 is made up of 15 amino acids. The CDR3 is CASSPRQGAVYEQYV. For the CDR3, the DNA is TGTGCCAGCAGTCCTCGACAGGGTGCTGTCTACGAGCAGTACGTC.

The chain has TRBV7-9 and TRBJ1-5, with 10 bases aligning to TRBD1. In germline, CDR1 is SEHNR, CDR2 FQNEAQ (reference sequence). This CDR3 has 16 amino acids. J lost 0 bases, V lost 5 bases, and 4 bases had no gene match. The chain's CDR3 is CASSRWTGGSNQPQHF. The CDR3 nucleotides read TGTGCCAGCAGCCGATGGACAGGGGGTAGCAATCAGCCCCAGCATTTT.

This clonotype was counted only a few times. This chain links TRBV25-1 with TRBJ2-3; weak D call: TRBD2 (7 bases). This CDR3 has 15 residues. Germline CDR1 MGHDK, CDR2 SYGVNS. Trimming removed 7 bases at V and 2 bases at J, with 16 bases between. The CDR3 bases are TGTGCCAGCACTTGGGGGGAGGGGGTCACAGATACGCAGTATTTT. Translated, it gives CASTWGEGVTDTQYF. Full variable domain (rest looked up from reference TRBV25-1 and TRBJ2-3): EADIYQTPRYLVIGTGKKITLECSQTMGHDKMYWYQQDPGMELHLIHYSYGVNSTEKGDLSSESTVSRIRTEHFPLTLESARPSHTSQYLCASTWGEGVTDTQYFGPGTRLTVL.

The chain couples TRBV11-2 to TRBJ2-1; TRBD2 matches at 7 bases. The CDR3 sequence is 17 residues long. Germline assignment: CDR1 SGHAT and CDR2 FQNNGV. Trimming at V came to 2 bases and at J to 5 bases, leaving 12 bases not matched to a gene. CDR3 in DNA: TGTGCCAGCAGCTTATGGGGAGGGAGGACAAAAAACAATGAGCAGTTCTTC. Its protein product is CASSLWGGRTKNNEQFF.

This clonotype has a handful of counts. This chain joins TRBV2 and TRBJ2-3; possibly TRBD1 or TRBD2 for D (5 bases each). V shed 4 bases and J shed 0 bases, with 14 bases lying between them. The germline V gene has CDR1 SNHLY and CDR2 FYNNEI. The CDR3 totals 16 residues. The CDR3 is CASSGDQGSSTDTQYF. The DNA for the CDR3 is TGTGCCAGCAGTGGGGACCAGGGATCAAGCACAGATACGCAGTATTTT.

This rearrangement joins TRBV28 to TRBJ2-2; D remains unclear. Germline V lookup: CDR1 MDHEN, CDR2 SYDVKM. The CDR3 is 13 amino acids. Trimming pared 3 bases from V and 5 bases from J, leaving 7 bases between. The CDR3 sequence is CASSLQVTGELFF. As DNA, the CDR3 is TGTGCCAGCAGTTTGCAGGTTACCGGGGAGCTGTTTTTT.

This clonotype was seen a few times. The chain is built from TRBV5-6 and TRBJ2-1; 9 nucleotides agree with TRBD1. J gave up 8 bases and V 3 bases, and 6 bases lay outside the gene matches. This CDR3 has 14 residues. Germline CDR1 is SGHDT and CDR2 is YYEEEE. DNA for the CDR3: TGTGCCAGCAGCTCCGGACAGGGGTTCGATGAGCAGTTCTTC. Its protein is CASSSGQGFDEQFF.

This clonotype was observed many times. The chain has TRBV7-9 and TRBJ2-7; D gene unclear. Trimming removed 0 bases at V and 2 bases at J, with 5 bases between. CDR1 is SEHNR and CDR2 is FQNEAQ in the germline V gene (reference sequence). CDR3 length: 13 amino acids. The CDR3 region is CASSLAPAYEQYV. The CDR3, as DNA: TGTGCCAGCAGCTTAGCCCCGGCCTACGAGCAGTACGTC.

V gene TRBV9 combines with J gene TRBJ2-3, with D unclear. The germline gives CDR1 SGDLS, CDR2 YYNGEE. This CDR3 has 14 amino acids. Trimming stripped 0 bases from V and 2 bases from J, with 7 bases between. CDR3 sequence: CASSVEGSTDTQYF. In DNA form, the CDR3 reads TGTGCCAGCAGCGTAGAGGGCTCCACAGATACGCAGTATTTT.